This T cell receptor beta chain was captured in a study of cytomegalovirus exposure and HLA in healthy donors (TCRdb year 2017). About the full investigation: In an earlier analysis of some 550 of the donors, 250 to 300 Gb of sequence data and 95 million to 130 million unique TCR beta sequences from 180 million or so T cells were reported. Donor age, sex, ethnicity and CMV serostatus were collected together with the repertoire data. To study patterns of TCR occurrence, a later analysis re-analyzed previously published TCR beta repertoires from more than 550 donors and added high-resolution HLA genotyping. The study aimed to test whether cataloging public T cell receptors could reveal signatures of past pathogen exposure. The study combined high-throughput TCR immunosequencing, statistical association of individual TCRs with disease status, and machine learning to predict cytomegalovirus infection status. The number of typed donors differed by locus: about 629-630 for A, B, C, DRB1 and DQB1; 522 for DQA1; 606 for DPA1; and around 470 for DPB1. The study profiled the T cell repertoires of 500 to 800 subjects by immunosequencing and related them to cytomegalovirus serostatus. The later analysis used no new phenotypic data to find candidate immune exposures, relying instead on TCR beta sequences and their occurrence across donors. Every repertoire in the discovery cohort had been generated on one and the same sequencing platform. In an earlier analysis of around 540 of the donors, high-throughput TCR beta sequencing was used to judge whether each TCR beta V gene segment behaved as functional or pseudogenic. Because of strong linkage in the cohort, a few DR-DQ haplotypes were treated as single units for association and clustering. About 320 gigabases of sequencing data and 70 million to 85 million unique TCR sequences were included in an early release covering about 700 HLA-typed donors. In addition to the first cohort of 666 subjects, a separate validation cohort of 120 different subjects was used. Among 398 genotyped donors of the cohort, an average of approximately 240,000 unique TCR beta nucleotide sequences were sequenced per donor, about a sixth of them non-productive. In a later genetic analysis, genome-wide SNP genotypes for 398 of the 666 donors were used, and that subset was treated as a discovery cohort. HLA typing included class I and class II loci at four-digit resolution. Among the 398 genotyped donors, more than 70% belonged to the genetic ancestry cluster associated with self-reported Caucasian donors. The full study reports these points: Some IMGT-functional V segments, including TRBV6-2 and TRBV6-3, could not be distinguished by the 87-base-pair reads and were therefore excluded. In a later analysis, several top co-occurrence clusters were reported to appear linked to parvovirus B19, influenza, CMV and Epstein-Barr virus. The classifier was reported to diagnose cytomegalovirus status with high specificity and sensitivity in both the original and validation cohorts. A total of around 150 TCR beta chains were listed by the study as associated with cytomegalovirus. Because counts were too low, 15 to 20 rarely observed V segments, including chromosome 9 orphons, were excluded from the earlier analysis of under 650 of the donors. Specific HLA alleles were associated with over 15,000 TCR beta sequences at a false discovery rate of 0.05 in a later analysis. An earlier analysis of 450 to 750 of the donors showed that most TCR beta V segments appeared in productive rearrangements either about 87% or about 30% of the time, which broadly matched IMGT annotations. According to the authors, the approach could potentially be generalized to other disease states and immunological phenotypes. HLA typing was unavailable for some donors at each locus, so association tests used only the typed subset. Most TCR sequences were observed very rarely across donors, whereas some public TCRs were present in many individuals. Immune exposure information for the cohort was limited to CMV serostatus. The sequencing pipeline was judged likely to have produced a cluster of highly shared sequence variants as a technical artifact. The presence/absence analyses assumed that sequencing depth was roughly uniform across donors, and that assumption may not be true. In vitro tests confirmed that a few of the cytomegalovirus-associated TCR beta chains recognize cytomegalovirus antigens. A further reported finding was that TCR beta sequences accurately predicted the HLA-A and HLA-B alleles for most subjects in the first cohort. Assigning TCR associations to individual alleles was difficult when HLA alleles, especially DR and DQ, strongly co-occurred. According to a later analysis, most CMV-associated TCR beta chains appeared to be HLA-restricted, and the HLA associations seemed to be driven largely by CMV exposure. Linkage disequilibrium might explain the correlated functional status among segregating V segments, but an unknown experimental factor could not be excluded. Compared with equally common non-associated chains, HLA-associated TCR beta chains in a later analysis were more clonally expanded and had lower generation probabilities. In a later analysis, TCR association rates were found to vary across HLA loci, with the most associated TCRs seen for DRB1 alleles and the fewest for HLA-C alleles. A later genetic analysis reported fewer N-insertions in productive TCRs among donors in an Asian-associated ancestry cluster than the roughly 640-donor mean. An association between a missense DCLRE1C variant and V-gene and J-gene trimming of TCR beta chains was found in a later genetic analysis and replicated in an independent cohort. The cohort was sequenced for TCR beta chains only, and without alpha or paired-chain data the features that could be detected were limited.

In total, around 600 healthy bone marrow donors made up the cohort. Cohort members were all nominally healthy when sampled, although unrecorded immune exposures were likely present. The donor was CMV seronegative and was included in the group of approximately 350 seronegative cohort members. Every donor gave a peripheral blood sample, and the peripheral blood mononuclear cells from that sample were used for TCR beta sequencing. The Qiagen DNeasy Blood Extraction Kit was used to extract genomic DNA from the blood cell samples. A note on this clone: What this receptor recognizes is not known.

Reading from cysteine to phenylalanine, the CDR3 counts 15 amino acids. Of the read, only the CDR3 DNA is kept; its 45 bases are in frame from base 1. CDR1 SGHRS and CDR2 YFSETQ were looked up in the germline V gene. At the junction V is shortened by 3 bases and J by 1 base, with 13 bases in between. The library was made by the immunoSEQ multiplex PCR assay. For the multiplex PCR, a mixture combining 60 forward primers for TCR Vbeta segments and 13 reverse primers for TCR Jbeta segments was used. The CDR3 region of rearranged TCR beta genes was amplified from genomic DNA by a multiplex PCR assay. The amplified TCR beta libraries were sequenced on the Illumina HiSeq System as 87-base-pair reads. The paper's data handling went like this. Across the 500 to 750 repertoires, a later analysis counted tens of millions of unique TCR beta chains, some 11 million of which were shared by at least two donors. A nearest-neighbor algorithm error-corrected the raw reads and collapsed the reads into unique sequences, merging closely related sequences to remove PCR and sequencing errors. To assign V, D and J gene segments, CDR3 sequences were aligned to IMGT reference sequences. For a sequence to be retained, a match of at least six nucleotides was required to both a V gene segment and a J gene segment. Rearrangements were classified as productive when the CDR3 lacked stop codons and remained in frame with V and J, and all other rearrangements were classified as non-productive. Following IMGT convention, CDR3 was defined as the stretch from the second conserved V-encoded cysteine up to the conserved J-encoded phenylalanine. The earlier analysis of around 640 of the donors excluded sequences that lacked an unambiguous match to a single V gene segment. An earlier analysis of approximately 590 of the donors called V segments functional above 56.7% productive rearrangements and segregating when the between-donor standard deviation exceeded 5%. A statistical classification framework was built to diagnose cytomegalovirus status from the catalog of TCR beta chain sequences. In a later analysis, TCR nucleotide sequences were compared against IMGT/GENE-DB human TR gene sequences so that V and J genes could be assigned. The TCRdist pipeline was used in a later analysis to assign CDR3 sequences and most-parsimonious VDJ recombination scenarios. In a later analysis, each TCR beta chain was defined by its CDR3 amino acid sequence together with its V-gene family, and reads lacking a unique V-gene family were excluded. To address suspected cross-contamination and a sequencing artifact, a later analysis removed 592 highly shared, low-generation-probability nucleotide sequences. In a later analysis, a clonal expansion index for each public chain was calculated from normalized within-repertoire ranks of inferred template counts. A later analysis computed generation probabilities with a VDJ recombination model fitted to out-of-frame rearrangements, and checked the results against IGoR. Hypergeometric tests were used in a later analysis to score TCR-TCR, TCR-HLA and TCR-CMV co-occurrence, with a repertoire-size bias correction applied to the TCR pairs. In a later analysis, false discovery rates were estimated by permuting HLA or CMV assignments 20 times. A later analysis grouped co-occurring TCRs with DBSCAN, adding TCRdist sequence similarity when clustering within HLA-allele-positive subsets. Repertoires with fewer than 30,000 or more than 120,000 public chains, plus five repertoires with anomalous nucleotide sharing, were excluded from co-occurrence clustering. TCRdb obtained this table from immuneACCESS and retained in-frame rearrangements with V and J assigned. These tables miss some clones; where compared with another copy, unresolved V genes account for less than half of the shortfall, and the remainder is unexplained. D and trimming were read from the DNA, whereas the V and J calls and clone size are those reported in that table. This sample's records show approximately 140,000 clones. The ten largest account for 1.6% of the sample.

The TCR comes from a woman aged 45-60 years in good health and CMV-seronegative. Material for sequencing was PBMCs. Recombination linked TRBV5-1 to TRBJ1-1; the D gene lacks a confident call. The nucleotide sequence is given as TGCGCCAGCAGCTCTCAGGTCGGTGGGAACACTGAAGCTTTCTTT. Translation gives CASSSQVGGNTEAFF.